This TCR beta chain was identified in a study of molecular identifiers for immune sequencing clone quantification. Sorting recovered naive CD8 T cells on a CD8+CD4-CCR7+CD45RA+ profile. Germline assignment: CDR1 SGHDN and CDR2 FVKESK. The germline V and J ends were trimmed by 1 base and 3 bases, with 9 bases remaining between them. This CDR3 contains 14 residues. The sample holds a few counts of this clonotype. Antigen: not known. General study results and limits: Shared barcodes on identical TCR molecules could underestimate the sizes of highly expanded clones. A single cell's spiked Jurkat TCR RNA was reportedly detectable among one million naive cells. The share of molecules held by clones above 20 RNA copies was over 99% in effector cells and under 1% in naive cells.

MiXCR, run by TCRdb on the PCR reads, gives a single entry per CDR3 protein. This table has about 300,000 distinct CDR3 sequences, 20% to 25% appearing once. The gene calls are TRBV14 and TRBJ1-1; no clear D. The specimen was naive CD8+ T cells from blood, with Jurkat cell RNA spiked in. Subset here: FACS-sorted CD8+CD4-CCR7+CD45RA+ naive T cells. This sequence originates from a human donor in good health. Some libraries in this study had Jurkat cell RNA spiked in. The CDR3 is CASSQGLGYTEAFF. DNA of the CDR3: TGTGCCAGCAGCCAAGGACTGGGATACACTGAAGCTTTCTTT.